This TCR beta chain was identified in a study of human T cells and chemical hapten exposure (dated by TCRdb to about 2021). In the study overall: For sensitization, 2% DPC in acetone was applied to a roughly 2 cm by roughly 2 cm area of upper inner arm skin. Libraries were combined into a pool for sequencing, and differences in TCR yield between samples came mainly from small differences in library volumes within the pool. Patient blood was sampled pre-sensitization (week 0) and at 2, 6 and about 24 weeks after DPC sensitization. About 30 alopecia patients provided blood for TCR sequencing at one to four time points (pre-sensitization, 2, 6 and 24 weeks). Throughout the study period of around 24 weeks, patients also received therapeutic DPC doses to the scalp every week. Patch tests used Finn chambers with 0.01% DPC on the upper back, scored after 6 days by International Contact Dermatitis Research Group standards. The patient cohort, mostly female, included alopecia areata with under or over 50% scalp involvement, alopecia totalis and alopecia universalis. This study followed changes in the peripheral blood TCR repertoire in vivo during primary and secondary sensitization of alopecia patients to the hapten diphenylcyclopropenone (DPC). General study outcomes and caveats: Compared with pre-sensitization or healthy control sets, expanded TCRs formed significantly more large CDR3 similarity clusters, which is consistent with antigen-driven responses. DPC sensitization did not change the number of TCRs with a frequency above 1 in 1000, and there was no evidence of changes in global repertoire structure. Patch test score was positively correlated with the number of PT1 expanded TCRs, with significance at thresholds 8, 16 and 32 but not at 4. All patients had alopecia, a presumed autoimmune disease, so their immune response might differ from that of healthy individuals. After repeated subsampling, the strength of the expansion versus patch-test correlation and the threshold at which it became significant changed.

Libraries were prepared through RACE. The instrument was a NextSeq 500. During library preparation, unique molecular identifiers were attached to individual cDNA molecules so that TCRs could be counted quantitatively and reproducibly. Both TCR alpha and TCR beta chains were sequenced from each blood RNA sample. For the original study's pipeline: A median of roughly 99,000 TCRs per sample was observed, with a range of about 20,000 to 700,000. V, J and CDR3 annotation of the TCR reads was performed with the Decombinator software suite. For PS versus PT1 abundance plots, all samples were subsampled to the same number of TCRs (28,000). TCRs were defined as expanded if absent before sensitization and observed at least eight times at the 2-week time point. Through fastp at Q25 and MiXCR, TCRdb rebuilt clones from the public reads, retaining in-frame beta chains. Each entry merges the rows of one CDR3 protein and shows their most common DNA and genes. TCRdb, not the authors, supplied the V and J calls. The sample contains roughly 82,000 distinct CDR3 sequences, 12% of them found a single time. The ten largest make up approximately 3.7% of the sample.

The sample's time point label is to be understood as: patch test 1, 2 weeks after DPC sensitization. Reading the label with the study, this specimen's treatment or condition is: therapeutic diphenylcyclopropenone sensitization with weekly scalp DPC. At each patch-test visit, blood was drawn before the patch test was applied. To be eligible, patients had to be aged 18 to 70, diagnosed with alopecia and judged suitable for DPC therapy, while pregnant patients were excluded. Unfractionated whole blood was collected in Tempus Blood RNA tubes, and total RNA was extracted from that blood. The CDR3 measures 12 amino acids from cysteine to phenylalanine. The CDR3 DNA has 36 bases and is translated from base 1. Taken from the germline V gene, the CDR1 and CDR2 loops are MNHEY and SVGEGT. V and J lose 6 bases and 4 bases, and a span of 7 bases separates them. The table lists this clonotype with a few counts. Its antigen remains unidentified. Base qualities are not provided; no much larger clone lies one nucleotide away.

The source material was whole blood, sampled in connection with sensitization to the hapten diphenylcyclopropenone (DPC). The sequence derives from a woman aged 55 to 70 with alopecia areata. Some clones in this sample may be carry-over from other donors' samples. The chain links TRBV6-2 or TRBV6-3 with TRBJ1-3; no confident D gene assignment can be made. In nucleotide form, the sequence is TGTGCCAGCAGACAGCCCGGAAACACCATATATTTT. Its translation reads: CASRQPGNTIYF.